Here is one T cell receptor beta chain with its context. What it recognizes is unknown. The data were obtained in a study of T cell clusters in autoimmune cytopenias. Study at large: TRB sequencing had a median about 52,000 reads and about 2,500 distinct clonotypes per sample. Study findings and constraints: Physiological T cell clusters of healthy donors were apparently absent in primary autoimmune cytopenia patients. TRB repertoire shifts in secondary cytopenia and chronic lymphocytic leukemia mostly reflected lymphoma, not autoimmunity. No experiment has yet validated the function of the T cell clusters defined in silico.

Germline V gene sequence: CDR1 SNHLY, CDR2 FYNNEI. The CDR3 contains 11 residues. TRB was amplified by touch-down multiplex PCR, primer pools A and B combined. TCRdb derives one entry per CDR3 protein from the multiplex PCR reads, leaving out DNA. This sample contains thousands of distinct CDR3 sequences. About 37,500 genome equivalents of blood DNA were amplified for TRB. The chain recombines TRBV2 with TRBJ2-7; no DNA is available, so the TRBD1 call from TCRdb remains unchecked. The clonotype was recovered from a human donor with an autoimmune cytopenia or autoimmune hepatitis (not recorded which). Sequences were obtained from peripheral blood. This CDR3 is CASSVAPEQYF.